Listed below are T cell receptor beta chains from one sample, sequenced in a study of blood T cell repertoires in COVID-19. The protocol was immunoSEQ multiplex PCR, while the TCRdb copy is restricted to in-frame clones and leaves out a portion. The top ten hold about 18% of the sample, which has about 130,000 clones, approximately 85% seen once. Source material: peripheral blood. The receptors stem from a man aged 30-40 years with COVID-19, enrolled during active disease. Each CDR3 is given with its conserved first and last residue. The D gene is left open where the match is weak. Clone size is given for some rows only: seen once, a few or many times, or a class if the clone is expanded.

clone_size | d_call | j_call | v_call | cdr3_length | cdr3_aa | cdr3_nt
few | NA | TRBJ2-2 | TRBV12-3/TRBV12-4 | 13 | CASSFQGPGELFF | TGTGCCAGCAGTTTCCAGGGGCCCGGGGAGCTGTTTTTT
NA | TRBD2 | TRBJ2-1 | TRBV6-4 | 15 | CASSPGLAENNEQFF | TGTGCCAGCAGTCCGGGACTAGCGGAGAACAATGAGCAGTTCTTC
NA | TRBD1 | TRBJ2-3 | TRBV6-5 | 15 | CASSLRGQGTDTQYF | TGTGCCAGCAGTTTGAGGGGACAGGGTACAGATACGCAGTATTTT
NA | TRBD2 | TRBJ2-7 | TRBV6-5 | 16 | CASSYSKAGGTYEQYF | TGTGCCAGCAGTTACTCTAAGGCGGGAGGAACCTACGAGCAGTACTTC
NA | NA | TRBJ2-1 | TRBV12-3/TRBV12-4 | 12 | CASSFRDYEQFF | TGTGCCAGCAGTTTCAGGGACTATGAGCAGTTCTTC
NA | NA | TRBJ2-1 | TRBV29-1 | 13 | CSGSAGYNNEQFF | TGCAGCGGATCGGCGGGGTACAACAATGAGCAGTTCTTC
once | NA | TRBJ1-1 | TRBV6-2/TRBV6-3 | 14 | CASSYDTTGFEAFF | TGTGCCAGCAGTTACGATACGACGGGATTCGAAGCTTTCTTT
once | NA | TRBJ1-6 | TRBV4-3 | 15 | CASSQGRAYNSPLHF | TGCGCCAGCAGCCAAGGCAGGGCCTATAATTCACCCCTCCACTTT
NA | NA | TRBJ2-7 | TRBV2 | 14 | CASSQGVFSYEQYF | TGTGCCAGCAGCCAGGGTGTTTTCTCCTACGAGCAGTACTTC
few | TRBD2 | TRBJ2-1 | TRBV19 | 15 | CASSIASGGANEQFF | TGTGCCAGTAGTATAGCTAGCGGGGGGGCAAATGAGCAGTTCTTC
NA | TRBD1 | TRBJ1-1 | TRBV5-4 | 14 | CASSSHPGQTKAFF | TGTGCCAGCAGTTCCCACCCGGGACAGACCAAAGCTTTCTTT
once | TRBD1 | TRBJ2-2 | TRBV5-1 | 15 | CASSTRTGSGGELFF | TGCGCCAGCAGCACAAGGACAGGGTCAGGCGGGGAGCTGTTTTTT
NA | NA | TRBJ2-3 | TRBV9 | 15 | CASSVGLASTDTQYF | TGTGCCAGCAGCGTTGGATTAGCGAGCACAGATACGCAGTATTTT
NA | TRBD1 | TRBJ1-6 | TRBV6-6 | 16 | CASSNRQGRGNSPLHF | TGTGCCAGCAGTAATCGACAGGGAAGAGGTAATTCACCCCTCCACTTT
few | NA | TRBJ2-2 | TRBV5-6 | 14 | CASSLGALPGELFF | TGTGCCAGCAGCTTGGGGGCTCTACCCGGGGAGCTGTTTTTT
once | NA | TRBJ2-3 | TRBV9 | 15 | CASSPGRQGTDTQYF | TGTGCCAGCAGCCCCGGGAGACAGGGAACAGATACGCAGTATTTT
NA | TRBD1 | TRBJ1-2 | TRBV29-1 | 13 | CSVDRDRGGGYTF | TGCAGCGTTGACCGGGACAGGGGTGGTGGCTACACCTTC
NA | NA | TRBJ1-4 | TRBV10-3 | 15 | CAISSGQPQNEKLFF | TGTGCCATCAGCTCAGGACAGCCCCAGAATGAAAAACTGTTTTTT
NA | TRBD1 | TRBJ1-4 | TRBV7-6 | 14 | CASSIRQGREKLFF | TGTGCCAGCAGCATACGACAGGGAAGGGAAAAACTGTTTTTT
few | NA | TRBJ2-1 | TRBV30 | 16 | CAWSGLGAGDYNEQFF | TGTGCCTGGAGTGGCCTTGGAGCGGGTGACTACAATGAGCAGTTCTTC
NA | TRBD2 | TRBJ2-2 | TRBV5-6 | 17 | CASSWTSAGGNTGELFF | TGTGCCAGCAGCTGGACGTCGGCGGGGGGGAACACCGGGGAGCTGTTTTTT
few | TRBD1 | TRBJ2-7 | TRBV7-2 | 19 | CASSLGGERRDRDSYEQYF | TGTGCCAGCAGCCTAGGGGGGGAGCGCCGGGACAGGGACTCCTACGAGCAGTACTTC
NA | NA | TRBJ1-6 | TRBV28 | 15 | CASSPVTGLNSPLHF | TGTGCCAGCAGTCCCGTGACAGGCCTGAATTCACCCCTCCACTTT
NA | NA | TRBJ2-6 | TRBV7-8 | 17 | CASSFQKGRAGANVLTF | TGTGCCAGCAGCTTTCAAAAGGGCAGGGCTGGGGCCAACGTCCTGACTTTC
NA | TRBD2 | TRBJ2-3 | TRBV11-2 | 16 | CASRDHGTSTTDTQYF | TGTGCCAGCAGAGACCACGGGACTAGCACAACAGATACGCAGTATTTT
NA | NA | TRBJ1-1 | TRBV11-3 | 12 | CASSSRDTEAFF | TGTGCCAGCAGCTCCCGGGACACTGAAGCTTTCTTT
NA | NA | TRBJ2-2 | TRBV5-4 | 15 | CASSETETNTGELFF | TGTGCCAGCAGCGAGACAGAGACTAACACCGGGGAGCTGTTTTTT
NA | TRBD2 | TRBJ2-5 | TRBV5-4 | 15 | CASSLYGGRAETQYF | TGTGCCAGCAGCTTGTATGGCGGGAGGGCAGAGACCCAGTACTTC
many | TRBD2 | TRBJ2-7 | TRBV27 | 18 | CASSLSSRTSGSSYEQYF | TGTGCCAGCAGTTTATCGAGTAGGACTAGCGGTAGCTCCTACGAGCAGTACTTC
once | TRBD1 | TRBJ2-7 | TRBV11-2 | 14 | CASSFTGQPYEQYF | TGTGCCAGCAGTTTTACGGGACAGCCATACGAGCAGTACTTC
NA | TRBD1 | TRBJ2-7 | TRBV4-1 | 16 | CASSQGGPGQTYEQYF | TGCGCCAGCAGCCAAGGGGGACCGGGACAGACCTACGAGCAGTACTTC
few | TRBD1 | TRBJ2-7 | TRBV28 | 15 | CASSLVLRGLYEQYF | TGTGCCAGCAGTTTAGTACTGAGGGGGCTTTACGAGCAGTACTTC
many | TRBD2 | TRBJ2-7 | TRBV11-2 | 16 | CASSLAGLAGVYEQYF | TGTGCCAGCAGCTTAGCGGGACTAGCGGGGGTCTACGAGCAGTACTTC
NA | NA | TRBJ2-7 | TRBV5-1 | 14 | CASSPQGSGDEQYF | TGCGCCAGCAGCCCCCAGGGTTCGGGAGACGAGCAGTACTTC
NA | TRBD2 | TRBJ2-7 | TRBV19 | 16 | CASSTRTSGRRYEQYF | TGTGCCAGTAGTACCCGGACTAGCGGGAGGCGGTACGAGCAGTACTTC
NA | NA | TRBJ1-2 | TRBV5-4 | 12 | CASSVGQSSYTF | TGTGCCAGCAGCGTTGGGCAATCCAGCTACACCTTC
NA | NA | TRBJ1-5 | TRBV2 | 13 | CASSDTFNQPQHF | TGTGCCAGCAGCGATACATTCAATCAGCCCCAGCATTTT
NA | TRBD1 | TRBJ1-2 | TRBV2 | 15 | CASTLDRGHSYGYTF | TGTGCCAGCACCTTGGACAGGGGGCATAGCTATGGCTACACCTTC
NA | NA | TRBJ2-5 | TRBV6-6 | 12 | CASSLVEETQYF | TGTGCCAGCAGTCTAGTGGAGGAGACCCAGTACTTC
few | NA | TRBJ1-1 | TRBV6-5 | 15 | CASSFQGLENTEAFF | TGTGCCAGCAGTTTCCAGGGGTTGGAGAACACTGAAGCTTTCTTT
NA | NA | TRBJ1-1 | TRBV7-3 | 13 | CASSLLVTAEAFF | TGTGCCAGCAGCCTCCTAGTAACCGCCGAAGCTTTCTTT
NA | NA | TRBJ1-5 | TRBV28 | 14 | CASSLGGAGQPQHF | TGTGCCAGCAGTTTAGGGGGGGCCGGTCAGCCCCAGCATTTT
NA | TRBD1 | TRBJ1-2 | TRBV5-1 | 14 | CASSLEGQGDGYTF | TGCGCCAGCAGCTTGGAAGGACAGGGAGATGGCTACACCTTC
NA | TRBD1 | TRBJ2-2 | TRBV3-1/TRBV3-2 | 14 | CASKRDRNTGELFF | TGTGCCAGCAAAAGGGACAGGAACACCGGGGAGCTGTTTTTT
NA | NA | TRBJ1-5 | TRBV7-9 | 14 | CASSDRDTIQPQHF | TGTGCCAGCAGCGACCGGGACACCATACAGCCCCAGCATTTT
NA | TRBD1 | TRBJ2-3 | TRBV7-2 | 17 | CASSHRGRDRVTDTQYF | TGTGCCAGCAGCCATAGGGGTCGGGACAGAGTTACAGATACGCAGTATTTT
NA | TRBD1 | TRBJ1-2 | TRBV3-1/TRBV3-2 | 14 | CASSPIQGAGGYTF | TGTGCCAGCAGCCCGATACAGGGGGCCGGTGGCTACACCTTC
NA | TRBD2 | TRBJ2-3 | TRBV7-6 | 15 | CASSSLAGRTDTQYF | TGTGCCAGCAGCTCCCTAGCGGGAAGGACAGATACGCAGTATTTT
NA | NA | TRBJ1-4 | TRBV28 | 16 | CASSLRGPRLNEKLFF | TGTGCCAGCAGTTTAAGGGGTCCCAGACTTAATGAAAAACTGTTTTTT
NA | TRBD2 | TRBJ2-1 | TRBV19 | 14 | CASSLAGGYNEQFF | TGTGCCAGTAGTTTGGCGGGGGGGTACAATGAGCAGTTCTTC
NA | NA | TRBJ2-1 | TRBV14 | 16 | CASSQVAGPTYNEQFF | TGTGCCAGCAGCCAGGTGGCGGGCCCCACCTACAATGAGCAGTTCTTC
NA | TRBD2 | TRBJ2-1 | TRBV7-7 | 18 | CASSLFPDGTSGNNEQFF | TGTGCCAGCAGCTTATTCCCAGACGGGACTAGCGGGAACAATGAGCAGTTCTTC
NA | TRBD1 | TRBJ2-1 | TRBV7-3 | 15 | CASRLGTGGFDEQFF | TGTGCCAGCAGGTTGGGGACAGGGGGCTTCGATGAGCAGTTCTTC
many | TRBD1 | TRBJ1-1 | TRBV14 | 14 | CASTRTGRATEAFF | TGTGCCAGCACACGGACAGGTCGCGCCACTGAAGCTTTCTTT
NA | NA | TRBJ2-1 | TRBV9 | 16 | CASSVVTSSSYNEQFF | TGTGCCAGCAGCGTAGTTACTAGCTCCTCCTACAATGAGCAGTTCTTC
NA | NA | TRBJ2-7 | TRBV27 | 11 | CASRAGYEQYF | TGTGCCAGCAGGGCAGGGTACGAGCAGTACTTC
NA | NA | TRBJ1-2 | TRBV29-1 | 14 | CSVEVRGEYYGYTF | TGCAGCGTTGAGGTCAGGGGAGAGTACTATGGCTACACCTTC